This entry is about one T cell receptor (beta chain). Its antigen is undetermined. This entry belongs to a study of shared clonotypes between healthy human individuals. Study summary: Aged between 18 and 49, the donors were a couple of women and a few men.

The CDR3 consists of 16 residues. The germline CDR1 and CDR2 sequences are SNHLY and FYNNEI. The V gene end was trimmed by 6 bases and the J gene end by 5 bases; junction bases not matched to a gene: 5. Study-wide findings and caveats: The low donor count limited represented genetic and exposure-history diversity.

It was roughly 190 ng DNA, 31,000 or so T cell genomes, that sorted-subset replicate PCRs used. Authors' data handling: Quality scores were absent from the junction-only immunoSEQ sequences, so filtering differed. TCRdb's table, derived via immunoSEQ multiplex PCR, lists solely in-frame clones and lacks some. V and J calls and clone size follow that table, whereas D and trimming were derived from the DNA. The repertoire includes over a million clones, 75% to 85% of them detected once, and 0.5% to 0.65% sits in the top ten. The J gene is TRBJ2-2, the V gene TRBV2, with TRBD2 matching 14 bases. Sequenced sample: memory CD4+ T cells from PBMCs. Subset denoted: CD45RA-negative fraction. This TCR derives from a man aged 18 to 35 in good health. Some clones in this sample may be carry-over from other donors' samples. CDR3 nucleotide sequence: TGTGCCAGCAGGGGGACTAGCGGGAGTAGGACCGGGGAGCTGTTTTTT. As protein: CASRGTSGSRTGELFF.